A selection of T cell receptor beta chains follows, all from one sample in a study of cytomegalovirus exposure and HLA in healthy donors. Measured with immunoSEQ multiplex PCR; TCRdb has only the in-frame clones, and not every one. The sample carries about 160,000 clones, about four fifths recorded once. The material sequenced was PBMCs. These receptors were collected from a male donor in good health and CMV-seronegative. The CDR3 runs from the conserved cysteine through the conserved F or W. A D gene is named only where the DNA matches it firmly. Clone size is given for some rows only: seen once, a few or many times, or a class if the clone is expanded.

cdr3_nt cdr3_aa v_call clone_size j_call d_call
TGTGCCAGTAGTAGGACGGATGGGGCAAGTACGGGTTCGGATACGCAGTATTTT CASSRTDGASTGSDTQYF TRBV19 NA TRBJ2-3 NA
TGCGCCAGCAGCTTGGACTCGACAAGCGGGGAGCAGTACTTC CASSLDSTSGEQYF TRBV5-1 NA TRBJ2-7 NA
TGTGCCAGCAGCTTTAGCGGGAGCTACGAGCAGTACTTC CASSFSGSYEQYF TRBV7-8 NA TRBJ2-7 TRBD2
TGTGCCAGCAGTTACTCAAGGGGGCTAGCGTCCTACGAGCAGTACTTC CASSYSRGLASYEQYF TRBV6-6 NA TRBJ2-7 NA
TGTGCCAGCAGCAAAGCGGGAGGGTGCACAGATACGCAGTATTTT CASSKAGGCTDTQYF TRBV21-1 NA TRBJ2-3 NA
TGCAGTGACCAGCAGGGTGCTGAGCAGTTCTTC CSDQQGAEQFF TRBV20-1 NA TRBJ2-1 NA
TGCGCCAGCAGCTTGGGGAGGGGGCCCCTCACAGATACGCAGTATTTT CASSLGRGPLTDTQYF TRBV5-1 NA TRBJ2-3 NA
TGTGCCAGTAGTGAAGGACAGGGGAAATCTAACACTGAAGCTTTCTTT CASSEGQGKSNTEAFF TRBV19 NA TRBJ1-1 TRBD1
TGTGCCAGCAGCTTGGTAGGGGCGATTCAGGTACGCACTGAAGCTTTCTTT CASSLVGAIQVRTEAFF TRBV5-4 NA TRBJ1-1 NA
TGTGCCAGCAGCGTGAGGGGGGGTGGAGAGACCCAGTACTTC CASSVRGGGETQYF TRBV9 NA TRBJ2-5 NA
TGTGCCAGCAGCTTAGAAACTCTACCCAATGAGCAGTTCTTC CASSLETLPNEQFF TRBV7-2 NA TRBJ2-1 NA
TGTGCCAGCAGTCCTAAGTCCCACACAGATACGCAGTATTTT CASSPKSHTDTQYF TRBV25-1 NA TRBJ2-3 NA
TGTGCCAGCAGTTACCTACAGGGAACCTACGAGCAGTACTTC CASSYLQGTYEQYF TRBV6-6 NA TRBJ2-7 NA
TGTGCCAGCAGCTTGGGGGCAGGGTGGCCAGGCTACACCTTC CASSLGAGWPGYTF TRBV5-4 NA TRBJ1-2 NA
TGTGCCAGCTCACCGACGACTCAGACAGGGGGAAATAACTATGGCTACACCTTC CASSPTTQTGGNNYGYTF TRBV18 NA TRBJ1-2 TRBD1
TGTGCCAGCAGGGACTCCAGGGGAAATTCACCCCTCCACTTT CASRDSRGNSPLHF TRBV27 NA TRBJ1-6 NA
TGCAGCGTTTCGGGGGTCTCCTACGAGCAGTACTTC CSVSGVSYEQYF TRBV29-1 NA TRBJ2-7 NA
TGTGCCAGCAGCTGGGACAACTCCTACGAGCAGTACTTC CASSWDNSYEQYF TRBV6-1 NA TRBJ2-7 NA
TGTGCCAGCGCCGGGGGGCCGAGCGCAGATACGCAGTATTTT CASAGGPSADTQYF TRBV5-4 NA TRBJ2-3 NA
TGCGCCAGCACTGGACAGGGGTACAATGAGCAGTTCTTC CASTGQGYNEQFF TRBV5-1 NA TRBJ2-1 TRBD1
TGTGCCAGCAGCTCCCCAGGTTTTGAAGCTTTCTTT CASSSPGFEAFF TRBV9 NA TRBJ1-1 NA
TGCGCCAGCAGCTTAGGGGGAGTGGTACACAATGAGCAGTTCTTC CASSLGGVVHNEQFF TRBV5-1 NA TRBJ2-1 NA
TGTGCCAGCAGTTTATTTGCGACAGGGGGGACGGGAGAGCAGTACTTC CASSLFATGGTGEQYF TRBV27 few TRBJ2-7 TRBD1
TGCGCCAGCAGCCAGGGCGGGGGGGGAACCTACGAGCAGTACTTC CASSQGGGGTYEQYF TRBV4-1 NA TRBJ2-7 TRBD2
TGTGCCAGCAGTTTACCCGCGGCTAGTGGGCAGGGGGCAGACCGAGGCTACACCTTC CASSLPAASGQGADRGYTF TRBV28 NA TRBJ1-2 TRBD1
TGTGCCAGCAGTGTTGCGGGGGGCCAGTACTTC CASSVAGGQYF TRBV6-1 NA TRBJ2-7 TRBD2
TGTGCCACCAGCAGACTCTCACTAGCGGGGGCAGGAGAGCAGTACTTC CATSRLSLAGAGEQYF TRBV15 NA TRBJ2-7 TRBD2
TGTGCCACCAGCAGAGATCAGGGGGATGAAAAACTGTTTTTT CATSRDQGDEKLFF TRBV15 NA TRBJ1-4 TRBD1
TGTGCCAGCTCCCGCGGGGCTAGACTCGACAATGAGCAGTTCTTC CASSRGARLDNEQFF TRBV27 few TRBJ2-1 NA
TGTGCCAGCAGCCCTGGACTAGCGGGGAACACCGGGGAGCTGTTTTTT CASSPGLAGNTGELFF TRBV7-9 NA TRBJ2-2 TRBD2
TGTGCCAGCAGCTTGCAGGGGGTCAGCACTGAAGCTTTCTTT CASSLQGVSTEAFF TRBV5-6 NA TRBJ1-1 TRBD1
TGTGCCAGCAGCCGACAGGTAGATCAGCCCCAGCATTTT CASSRQVDQPQHF TRBV28 NA TRBJ1-5 NA
TGTGCCAGCAGCGTAGAGGGGGCTCGCACAGATACGCAGTATTTT CASSVEGARTDTQYF TRBV9 NA TRBJ2-3 TRBD1
TGCAGCGTTGAAGGACGGGGGAACACTGAAGCTTTCTTT CSVEGRGNTEAFF TRBV29-1 once TRBJ1-1 NA
TGCGCCAGCAGCCAAAGGACCACCGGGACAGGGTTCTATGAGCAGTTCTTC CASSQRTTGTGFYEQFF TRBV4-1 NA TRBJ2-1 TRBD1
TGCGCCAGCAGCCAAGAGGGTTTAACAGGGAAGGACGAGCAGTACTTC CASSQEGLTGKDEQYF TRBV4-1 NA TRBJ2-7 NA
TGCGCCAGCAGCTTGTCTTGGAGGGAAGCTTTCTTT CASSLSWREAFF TRBV5-1 NA TRBJ1-1 NA
TGTGCCAGCAGCTTGTGGGAGGGTTCTCTAGCCAAAAACATTCAGTACTTC CASSLWEGSLAKNIQYF TRBV5-4 NA TRBJ2-4 TRBD2
TGTGCCAGCAGTCCCGGCAGGACTAGCGGATACAATGAGCAGTTCTTC CASSPGRTSGYNEQFF TRBV13 NA TRBJ2-1 TRBD2
TGTGCCAGCAGCTTCGATCAACAGGGGGAAGAAAAACTGTTTTTT CASSFDQQGEEKLFF TRBV5-6 many TRBJ1-4 TRBD1
TGTGCCAGCAGCTGGGAGCGGGCAGATACGCAGTATTTT CASSWERADTQYF TRBV5-6 NA TRBJ2-3 NA
TGTGCCAGCAGTTATCCCGGGACAGGGGCTCAGTATTTT CASSYPGTGAQYF TRBV6-5 once TRBJ2-3 TRBD1
TGTGCCTCCCGGCCGGGGGACAGAGTAAACACTGAAGCTTTCTTT CASRPGDRVNTEAFF TRBV30 once TRBJ1-1 TRBD1
TGCGCCAGCAGCTCTCAGGGAATCTACGAGCAGTACTTC CASSSQGIYEQYF TRBV5-1 NA TRBJ2-7 NA
TGTGCCAGCAGTTTAGTATGGGACAAGGGTACCTACGAGCAGTACTTC CASSLVWDKGTYEQYF TRBV28 NA TRBJ2-7 NA
TGTGCCAGCAGCTTTTCCTTGGACTTTTACAATGAGCAGTTCTTC CASSFSLDFYNEQFF TRBV7-9 NA TRBJ2-1 NA
TGTGCCAGCAGCCGGACTGGTAACAATGAGCAGTTCTTC CASSRTGNNEQFF TRBV7-3 few TRBJ2-1 NA
TGTGCCAGCAGCCCGGCCTACAGGGCGAACACCGGGGAGCTGTTTTTT CASSPAYRANTGELFF TRBV7-3 NA TRBJ2-2 NA
TGTGCCAGCAGCTTGGGTCACCGAACTCGGGACAGGGAGGAGCAGTACTTC CASSLGHRTRDREEQYF TRBV5-6 NA TRBJ2-7 TRBD1
TGCAGCGTTGAAGATGCGGGGGAAATCCTAACGCTGTTCTTC CSVEDAGEILTLFF TRBV29-1 NA TRBJ2-1 TRBD2
TGTGCCTGGAGCCCGTTTAGCACAGATACGCAGTATTTT CAWSPFSTDTQYF TRBV30 NA TRBJ2-3 NA